This T cell receptor (beta chain) was identified in a study of blood T cell repertoires in COVID-19. The overall study: Spain, Italy and the United States supplied samples that represented acute and convalescent COVID-19. Nucleic acid was either cDNA or gDNA, and it came from T cells, B-cell-depleted T cells, or PBMCs.

This CDR3 spans 14 amino acids. V lost 4 bases and J lost 13, with 17 bases in between. Germline V gene data show CDR1 as MNHEY and CDR2 as SMNVEV (reference sequence). This clone was recorded a few times. Sequencing used immunoSEQ multiplex PCR; TCRdb keeps in-frame clones, though not all of them. The sample has about 180,000 clones; over 75% are singletons. The sample consisted of peripheral blood. This chain links TRBV27 with TRBJ1-6; possibly TRBD1 for D (5 bases). This receptor was obtained from a human donor with active or convalescent COVID-19. The donor label of this sample is uncertain. The CDR3 DNA reads as TGTGCCAGCAGTTCCAGGGTGCTGGTTTCGCCCCTCCACTTT. Translating it yields CASSSRVLVSPLHF.